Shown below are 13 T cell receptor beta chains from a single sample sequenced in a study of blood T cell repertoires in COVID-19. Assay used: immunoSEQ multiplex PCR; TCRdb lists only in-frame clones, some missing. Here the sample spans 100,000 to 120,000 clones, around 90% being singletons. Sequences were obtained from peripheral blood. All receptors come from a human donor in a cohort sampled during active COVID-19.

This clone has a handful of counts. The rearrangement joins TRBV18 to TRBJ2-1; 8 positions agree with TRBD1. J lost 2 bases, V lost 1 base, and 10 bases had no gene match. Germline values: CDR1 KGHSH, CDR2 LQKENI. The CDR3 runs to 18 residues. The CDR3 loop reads CASSPLVRQGRTYNEQFF. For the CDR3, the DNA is TGTGCCAGCTCACCACTAGTTCGACAGGGGAGAACCTACAATGAGCAGTTCTTC.

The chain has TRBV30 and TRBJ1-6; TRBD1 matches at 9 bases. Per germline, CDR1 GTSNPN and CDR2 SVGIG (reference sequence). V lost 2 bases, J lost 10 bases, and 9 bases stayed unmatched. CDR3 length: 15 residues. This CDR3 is CAWSRRQGGGSPLHF. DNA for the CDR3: TGTGCCTGGAGTCGTCGACAGGGGGGAGGATCACCCCTCCACTTT.

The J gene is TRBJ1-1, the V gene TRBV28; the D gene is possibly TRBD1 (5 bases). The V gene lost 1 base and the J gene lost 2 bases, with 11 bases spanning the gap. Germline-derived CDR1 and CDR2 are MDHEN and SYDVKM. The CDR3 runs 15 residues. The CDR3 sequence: CASSLLGGVNTEAFF. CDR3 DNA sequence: TGTGCCAGCAGTTTATTAGGAGGGGTTAACACTGAAGCTTTCTTT.

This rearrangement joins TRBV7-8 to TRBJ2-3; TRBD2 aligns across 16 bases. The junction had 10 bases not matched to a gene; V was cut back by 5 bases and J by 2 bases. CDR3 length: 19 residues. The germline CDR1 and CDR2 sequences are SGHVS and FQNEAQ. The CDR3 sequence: CASSARGLAGGPVTDTQYF. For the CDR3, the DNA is TGTGCCAGCAGCGCTAGGGGACTAGCGGGGGGGCCTGTCACAGATACGCAGTATTTT.

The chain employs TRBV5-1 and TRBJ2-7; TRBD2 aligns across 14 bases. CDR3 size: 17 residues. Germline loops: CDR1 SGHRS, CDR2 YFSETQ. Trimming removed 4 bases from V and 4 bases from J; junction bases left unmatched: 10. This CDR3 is CASSLLGTSGGPYEQYF. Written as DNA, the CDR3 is TGCGCCAGCAGCCTGTTGGGGACTAGCGGGGGTCCGTACGAGCAGTACTTC.

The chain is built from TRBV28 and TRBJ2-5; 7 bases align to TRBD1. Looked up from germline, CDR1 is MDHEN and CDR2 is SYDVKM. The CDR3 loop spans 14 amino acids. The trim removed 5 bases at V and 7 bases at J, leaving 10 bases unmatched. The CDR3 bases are TGTGCCAGCAGTCTGACAGGGTTGAAAGGGACCCAGTACTTC. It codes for CASSLTGLKGTQYF.

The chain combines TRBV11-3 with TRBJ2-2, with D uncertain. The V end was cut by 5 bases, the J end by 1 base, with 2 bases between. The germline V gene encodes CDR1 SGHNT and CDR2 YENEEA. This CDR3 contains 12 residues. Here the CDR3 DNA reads TGTGCCAGCAGCCAGAACACCGGGGAGCTGTTTTTT. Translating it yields CASSQNTGELFF.

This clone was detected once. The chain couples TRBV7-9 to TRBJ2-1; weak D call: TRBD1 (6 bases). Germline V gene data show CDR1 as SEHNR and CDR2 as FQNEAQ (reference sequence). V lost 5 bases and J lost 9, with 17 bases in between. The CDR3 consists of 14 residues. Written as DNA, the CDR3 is TGTGCCAGCAGCCCAGGGGTTAGCTATCGTGAGCAGTTCTTC. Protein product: CASSPGVSYREQFF.

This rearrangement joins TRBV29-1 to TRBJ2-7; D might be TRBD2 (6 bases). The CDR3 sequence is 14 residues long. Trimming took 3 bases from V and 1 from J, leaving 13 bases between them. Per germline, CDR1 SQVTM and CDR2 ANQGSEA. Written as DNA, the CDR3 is TGCAGCGTTGAGGACCGGAGCGGGTCCTACGAGCAGTACTTC. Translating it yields CSVEDRSGSYEQYF.

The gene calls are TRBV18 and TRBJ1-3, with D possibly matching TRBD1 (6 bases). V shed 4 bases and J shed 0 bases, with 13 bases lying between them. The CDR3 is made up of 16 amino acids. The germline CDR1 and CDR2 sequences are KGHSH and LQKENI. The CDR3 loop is CASSLRDTTSGNTIYF. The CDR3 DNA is TGTGCCAGCTCACTACGGGACACTACCTCTGGAAACACCATATATTTT.

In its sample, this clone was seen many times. The CDR3 bases are TGTGCCACCAGTCGGGACAAGCAAGAGACCCAGTACTTC. Encoded protein: CATSRDKQETQYF. This rearrangement joins TRBV15 to TRBJ2-5; TRBD1 is a possible D gene (6 bases). This CDR3 is built from 13 residues. The V end was cut by 6 bases, the J end by 2 bases, with 10 bases between. Looked up from germline, CDR1 is LNHNV and CDR2 is YYDKDF (reference sequence). The entire variable domain, with the rest obtained from reference TRBV15 and TRBJ2-5, is as follows: DAMVIQNPRYQVTQFGKPVTLSCSQTLNHNVMYWYQQKSSQAPKLLFHYYDKDFNNEADTPDNFQSRRPNTSFCFLDIRSPGLGDTAMYLCATSRDKQETQYFGPGTRLLVL.

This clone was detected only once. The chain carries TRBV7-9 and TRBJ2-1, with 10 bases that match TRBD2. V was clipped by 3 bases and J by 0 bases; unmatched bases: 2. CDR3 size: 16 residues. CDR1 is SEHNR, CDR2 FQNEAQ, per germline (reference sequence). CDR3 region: CASSFPSGSSYNEQFF. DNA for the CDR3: TGTGCCAGCAGCTTTCCTAGCGGGAGCTCCTACAATGAGCAGTTCTTC.

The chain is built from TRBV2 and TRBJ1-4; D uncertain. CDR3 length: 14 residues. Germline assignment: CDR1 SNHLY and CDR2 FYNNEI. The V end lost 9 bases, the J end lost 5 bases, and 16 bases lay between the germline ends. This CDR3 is CASSRNTINEKLFF. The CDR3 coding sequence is TGTGCCAGTTCGAGAAACACTATCAATGAAAAACTGTTTTTT.